These 20 T cell receptor beta chains were sequenced from one sample in a study of blood T cell repertoires in COVID-19. Some clones are missing from TCRdb's copy, which holds only in-frame ones; the method was immunoSEQ multiplex PCR. The table lists about 150,000 clones, roughly 83% of them singletons. Sequenced material: peripheral blood. The receptors were gathered from a woman in her sixties or seventies with acute or convalescent COVID-19.

This rearrangement joins TRBV19 to TRBJ1-5; D gene uncertain. V was cut by 7 bases and J by 2 bases, with 15 bases left in between. The germline CDR1 and CDR2 sequences are LNHDA and SQIVND (reference sequence). The CDR3 covers 15 residues. DNA for the CDR3: TGTGCCAGTAACGTCGTCCCTACCGGCAATCAGCCCCAGCATTTT. Its protein is CASNVVPTGNQPQHF.

The chain combines TRBV6-5 with TRBJ1-1, with D maybe TRBD1 (5 bases). The V gene lost 9 bases and the J gene lost 1 base, with 6 bases spanning the gap. This CDR3 contains 11 residues. Germline loops: CDR1 MNHEY, CDR2 SVGAGI. The DNA of the CDR3 is TGTGCCAGGGGGGGGAACACTGAAGCTTTCTTT. Translating gives CARGGNTEAFF.

The chain uses TRBV6-1 and TRBJ1-4; weak D call: TRBD1 (5 bases). Germline V lookup: CDR1 MNHNS, CDR2 SASEGT. The V and J ends lost 3 bases and 7 bases respectively, with 12 bases between them. The CDR3 loop spans 14 amino acids. The CDR3 DNA sequence: TGTGCCAGCAGTGATAGGCAGGGAAGTGAAAAACTGTTTTTT. Amino acid sequence: CASSDRQGSEKLFF.

This clone turned up a few times. CDR3 bases: TGCGCCAGCAGCTTGACCGTCTTTGGAGGCGCCGGGGAGCTGTTTTTT. Its protein is CASSLTVFGGAGELFF. V usage is TRBV5-1 and J usage is TRBJ2-2; D might be TRBD2 (5 bases). The germline V gene encodes CDR1 SGHRS and CDR2 YFSETQ. The ends were cut back, 1 base at V and 6 bases at J, with 16 bases in the middle. The CDR3 spans 16 residues.

The V gene is TRBV7-9, the J gene TRBJ1-4; D might be TRBD1 (6 bases). V lost 5 bases and J 1 base, leaving 11 bases between the germline ends. This CDR3 has 15 amino acids. Germline-derived CDR1 and CDR2 are SEHNR and FQNEAQ (reference sequence). This CDR3 reads CASSPLDRTNEKLFF. The CDR3 nucleotides read TGTGCCAGCAGCCCGCTGGACAGAACTAATGAAAAACTGTTTTTT.

This clone showed up just once. V and J are TRBV11-2 and TRBJ2-7, with a possible D match to TRBD2 (5 bases). Germline lookup yields CDR1 SGHAT and CDR2 FQNNGV. The CDR3 runs to 16 residues. V was pared by 5 bases and J by 1 base, with 18 bases between. The CDR3 sequence: CASSRGGFSMSYEQYF. The CDR3 DNA reads TGTGCCAGCAGCCGAGGCGGGTTCAGCATGTCCTACGAGCAGTACTTC.

V is TRBV28 and J is TRBJ2-6; 7 nucleotides agree with TRBD1. The CDR3 is made up of 16 amino acids. Germline V gene lookup returns CDR1 MDHEN and CDR2 SYDVKM. Trimming at V came to 4 bases and at J to 4 bases, leaving 7 bases not matched to a gene. The CDR3 region is CASSSTGAAGANVLTF. Here the CDR3 DNA reads TGTGCCAGCAGTTCTACAGGGGCGGCGGGGGCCAACGTCCTGACTTTC.

The chain couples TRBV18 to TRBJ2-7; maybe TRBD2 (6 bases). V was cut by 2 bases and J by 4 bases, with 6 bases left in between. The V gene's germline CDR1 is KGHSH and CDR2 LQKENI. The CDR3 is 12 residues long. DNA for the CDR3: TGTGCCAGCTCACCAGGAGGGTACGAGCAGTACTTC. Translating it yields CASSPGGYEQYF.

V gene TRBV19 combines with J gene TRBJ1-1, with TRBD1 matching 7 bases. The germline gives CDR1 LNHDA, CDR2 SQIVND (reference sequence). This CDR3 has 16 residues. With 5 bases clipped from V and 0 bases from J, the junction kept 9 bases outside the gene matches. The CDR3 DNA sequence: TGTGCCAGTAGTCATAGACAGGGACAATTGAACACTGAAGCTTTCTTT. It specifies CASSHRQGQLNTEAFF.

The J gene is TRBJ1-5, the V gene TRBV3-1 (or the pseudogene TRBV3-2), with 8 bases that match TRBD1. CDR3 length: 16 amino acids. Germline V CDR1 and CDR2: LGHDT, YNNKEL (reference sequence). Trimming at V came to 1 base and at J to 6 bases, leaving 8 bases not matched to a gene. CDR3 DNA sequence: TGTGCCAGCAGCCAAGGGACAGGGAGATTTGGTCAGCCCCAGCATTTT. This sequence encodes CASSQGTGRFGQPQHF.

V gene TRBV9 combines with J gene TRBJ1-1; 8 bases are a match to TRBD1. The CDR3 has 18 amino acids. Germline-derived CDR1 and CDR2 are SGDLS and YYNGEE. V shed 0 bases, J shed 6 bases, and the junction held 16 bases outside the gene matches. CDR3 in DNA: TGTGCCAGCAGCGTAGACCTCTCCTTGACAGGGGTGGACCCTGAAGCTTTCTTT. Its protein product is CASSVDLSLTGVDPEAFF. The full variable domain, with the rest looked up from reference TRBV9 and TRBJ1-1, is DSGVTQTPKHLITATGQRVTLRCSPRSGDLSVYWYQQSLDQGLQFLIQYYNGEERAKGNILERFSAQQFPDLHSELNLSSLELGDSALYFCASSVDLSLTGVDPEAFFGQGTRLTVV.

The chain has TRBV6-6 and TRBJ1-2; 8 bases align to TRBD1. The CDR3 runs to 13 residues. From germline, CDR1 is MNHNY and CDR2 SVGAGI (reference sequence). J gave up 14 bases and V 2 bases, and 10 bases lay outside the gene matches. In DNA, the CDR3 is TGTGCCAGCAGTTACGCGGGACAGGAGTGGAGGACCTTC. It translates to CASSYAGQEWRTF.

This clone showed up just a few times. J is TRBJ2-2 and V is TRBV13; 7 nucleotides align to TRBD2. The CDR3 has 13 amino acids. Trimming at V came to 7 bases and at J to 5 bases, leaving 4 bases not matched to a gene. Germline V gives CDR1 PRHDT, CDR2 FYEKMQ (reference sequence). CDR3 nucleotide sequence: TGTGCCAGCACTCCAGCGGGAACCGGGGAGCTGTTTTTT. Protein product: CASTPAGTGELFF.

The genes are TRBV6-2 or TRBV6-3 and TRBJ1-3; 7 bases match TRBD1. V was pared by 4 bases and J by 2 bases, with 17 bases of the junction left unmatched. Per germline, CDR1 MNHEY and CDR2 SVGEGT. The CDR3 is made up of 19 amino acids. CDR3 DNA: TGTGCCAGCAGTTTCGATTCGCGAGTTGACAGGGCAACTGGAAACACCATATATTTT. Protein: CASSFDSRVDRATGNTIYF.

V is TRBV7-3 and J is TRBJ1-2, with D possibly matching TRBD1 (5 bases). Germline values: CDR1 SGHTA, CDR2 FQGTGA. The V gene lost 6 bases and the J gene lost 7 bases, with 18 bases spanning the gap. The CDR3 totals 14 residues. The CDR3 here is CASRRNVAGGGYTF. The CDR3 DNA follows: TGTGCCAGCAGACGAAACGTCGCGGGGGGTGGCTACACCTTC.

J is TRBJ1-4 and V is TRBV2, with a tentative D call TRBD1 (5 bases). The germline gives CDR1 SNHLY, CDR2 FYNNEI. CDR3 length equals 17 residues. V lost 5 bases, J lost 8 bases, and 24 bases lay in between. CDR3 nucleotide sequence: TGTGCCAGCAGTCGGTCAGCAGGGAAGGATGTTAGCGAAAAACTGTTTTTT. This gives the protein CASSRSAGKDVSEKLFF.

V and J are TRBV3-1 (or the pseudogene TRBV3-2) and TRBJ1-2; maybe TRBD1 (5 bases). Per germline, CDR1 LGHDT and CDR2 YNNKEL (reference sequence). Trimming took off 0 bases at V and 8 bases at J, with 16 bases between the two ends. CDR3 length: 15 amino acids. The CDR3, as DNA: TGTGCCAGCAGCCAAGATGGAACAGGCCCTTCGGGCTACACCTTC. It encodes CASSQDGTGPSGYTF.

The chain recombines TRBV19 with TRBJ1-1; maybe TRBD1 (6 bases). The germline V and J ends were trimmed by 6 bases and 1 base, with 12 bases remaining between them. The CDR3 extends over 14 amino acids. Germline V gene data show CDR1 as LNHDA and CDR2 as SQIVND (reference sequence). CDR3 region: CASRQDSPNTEAFF. CDR3 DNA: TGTGCCAGTAGGCAGGACAGCCCGAACACTGAAGCTTTCTTT.

V usage is TRBV11-3 and J usage is TRBJ2-2; 8 nucleotides match TRBD1. The V and J ends lost 3 bases and 5 bases, in that order; junction bases with no gene match: 2. The CDR3 runs 14 residues. CDR1 SGHNT and CDR2 YENEEA come from the germline V gene. CDR3 DNA: TGTGCCAGCAGCTTGACAGGGGTGACCGGGGAGCTGTTTTTT. Its translation: CASSLTGVTGELFF.

V usage is TRBV30 and J usage is TRBJ2-3, with 7 bases aligning to TRBD2. The germline CDR1 and CDR2 sequences are GTSNPN and SVGIG (reference sequence). This CDR3 region has 13 residues. J was trimmed by 1 base and V by 4 bases; bases with no gene match: 2. CDR3 protein: CAWNGLGTDTQYF. In nucleotides, the CDR3 is TGTGCCTGGAACGGACTAGGCACAGATACGCAGTATTTT. Full variable domain (rest looked up from reference TRBV30 and TRBJ2-3): SQTIHQWPATLVQPVGSPLSLECTVEGTSNPNLYWYRQAAGRGLQLLFYSVGIGQISSEVPQNLSASRPQDRQFILSSKKLLLSDSGFYLCAWNGLGTDTQYFGPGTRLTVL.